The T cell receptor beta chain under discussion was sequenced for a study of shared clonotypes between healthy human individuals. Study-wide results and caveats: Generation probability values for non-shared clonotypes were lower than those for clonotypes shared by all four donors.

Assay used: immunoSEQ multiplex PCR; TCRdb lists only in-frame clones, some missing. This sample has around 2,000,000 clones; approximately 94% occur once, and the top ten carry about 1.1%. This CDR3 has 15 amino acids. The trim removed 2 bases at V and 5 bases at J, leaving 7 bases unmatched. CDR1 is SGHNT and CDR2 is YYREEE in the germline V gene (reference sequence). To note about this clone: Its antigen is not identified.

Naive CD8 populations comprised CD45RO-negative cells positively selected for CCR7, excluding terminally differentiated effector memory CD45RA+ cells. This TCR was recovered from a man aged 18 to 30 in good health. What was sequenced was naive CD8+ T cells sorted from blood. This chain uses TRBV5-4 with TRBJ2-5; TRBD1 matches at 9 bases. CDR3 loop: CASSLYGTGYETQYF. The CDR3 DNA sequence: TGTGCCAGCAGCTTATACGGGACAGGGTACGAGACCCAGTACTTC.